These 29 T cell receptor beta chains were sequenced from one sample in a study of blood T cell repertoires in COVID-19 (dated by TCRdb to 2020 to 2022). Library construction relied on the immunoSEQ multiplex PCR assay. Here the immuneACCESS table is served through TCRdb, limited to in-frame sequences with V and J called. Missing clones are a known gap in these copies; in checked studies unresolved V genes cover under half, and the rest lacks a known reason. The sample table contains some 83,000 clones; only one count was recorded for 65% to 85% of them. Clones ranked in the top ten supply over 4.5% of the sample. Sequenced sample: peripheral blood. Receptors originate from a man in his 60s with active or convalescent COVID-19.

The rearrangement joins TRBV6-2 or TRBV6-3 to TRBJ1-1, with D perhaps TRBD1 (5 bases). The CDR3 loop spans 13 amino acids. V lost 6 bases to trimming and J lost 3 bases, with 11 bases between them. CDR1 MNHEY and CDR2 SVGEGT come from the germline V gene. The CDR3 loop is CASSLDTYTEAFF. The CDR3 region has the DNA TGTGCCAGCAGCCTGGACACCTACACTGAAGCTTTCTTT.

The chain joins TRBV7-3 to TRBJ2-1; TRBD2 might be the D (7 bases). The CDR3 is 14 amino acids. CDR1 SGHTA and CDR2 FQGTGA come from the germline V gene. V lost 5 bases and J lost 2, with 10 bases in between. CDR3 in amino acids: CASSPRGPYNEQFF. Here the CDR3 DNA reads TGTGCCAGCAGCCCGCGGGGGCCCTACAATGAGCAGTTCTTC.

This chain joins TRBV18 and TRBJ1-1; D might be TRBD1 (6 bases). Germline CDR1 KGHSH, CDR2 LQKENI. There are 15 residues in the CDR3. V was pared by 3 bases and J by 2 bases, with 13 bases between. CDR3 DNA: TGTGCCAGCTCACCCGTGGGGGCGGTTAACACTGAAGCTTTCTTT. It specifies CASSPVGAVNTEAFF. The whole variable domain, remainder taken from reference TRBV18 and TRBJ1-1, is NAGVMQNPRHLVRRRGQEARLRCSPMKGHSHVYWYRQLPEEGLKFMVYLQKENIIDESGMPKERFSAEFPKEGPSILRIQQVVRGDSAAYFCASSPVGAVNTEAFFGQGTRLTVV.

V and J are TRBV4-3 and TRBJ1-2, with D possibly TRBD1 on 6 matching bases. This CDR3 comprises 14 residues. Germline V gene data show CDR1 as LGHNA and CDR2 as YSLEER. Trimming stripped 0 bases from V and 7 bases from J, with 12 bases between. Here the CDR3 reads CASSQDFIGGGYTF. The CDR3 region has the DNA TGCGCCAGCAGCCAAGATTTTATAGGGGGTGGCTACACCTTC.

This CDR3 is CASSSPGDRNTGELFF. DNA for the CDR3: TGTGCCAGCAGCTCTCCCGGAGACAGAAACACCGGGGAGCTGTTTTTT. The J gene is TRBJ2-2, the V gene TRBV7-8; TRBD1 is a possible D gene (5 bases). Germline V lookup: CDR1 SGHVS, CDR2 FQNEAQ. Trimming shortened V by 4 bases and J by 2 bases, and 14 bases separated the two germline ends. This CDR3 has 16 amino acids.

V is TRBV4-2 and J is TRBJ2-5, with D possibly TRBD2 on 6 matching bases. The V gene's germline CDR1 is LGHNA and CDR2 YNFKEQ. V was cut by 0 bases and J by 3 bases, with 20 bases left in between. There are 18 residues in the CDR3. The CDR3 sequence is CASSQEIQGGSEEETQYF. CDR3 nucleotides: TGTGCCAGCAGCCAAGAAATTCAAGGAGGGTCCGAAGAAGAGACCCAGTACTTC.

The rearrangement joins TRBV6-5 to TRBJ1-2, with TRBD1 identical over 10 bases. The V gene's germline CDR1 is MNHEY and CDR2 SVGAGI. V lost 5 bases and J lost 2; bases outside the gene matches: 2. The CDR3 spans 14 residues. CDR3 sequence (DNA): TGTGCCAGCAGTCCGGGACAGGGGAACTATGGCTACACCTTC. This encodes CASSPGQGNYGYTF.

The rearrangement links TRBV6-6 to TRBJ1-5, with TRBD1 identical over 7 bases. V shed 6 bases, J shed 4 bases, and the junction held 3 bases outside the gene matches. The CDR3 runs 13 residues. The germline CDR1 and CDR2 sequences are MNHNY and SVGAGI (reference sequence). As DNA, the CDR3 is TGTGCCAGCAGCTCGACAGGGAATCAGCCCCAGCATTTT. Translating gives CASSSTGNQPQHF.

This clone was observed once. The J gene is TRBJ1-2, the V gene TRBV6-2 or TRBV6-3; D call uncertain. The length of the CDR3 is 13 residues. The germline gives CDR1 MNHEY, CDR2 SVGEGT. V lost 4 bases to trimming and J lost 7 bases, with 13 bases between them. The CDR3 DNA sequence: TGTGCCAGCAGTTTCCGGGAAGGTAGTGGCTACACCTTC. Protein sequence: CASSFREGSGYTF.

J is TRBJ1-6 and V is TRBV6-5; 10 nucleotides agree with TRBD1. Losses at the gene ends were 6 bases for V and 7 bases for J; bases not matched to a gene: 3. This CDR3 has 14 residues. Germline-derived CDR1 and CDR2 are MNHEY and SVGAGI. CDR3 loop: CASSLGQGNSPLHF. The CDR3 nucleotides are TGTGCCAGCAGCTTGGGACAGGGGAATTCACCCCTCCACTTT.

This rearrangement joins TRBV19 to TRBJ2-5, with D possibly TRBD1 on 5 matching bases. The germline V gene has CDR1 LNHDA and CDR2 SQIVND (reference sequence). The CDR3 is 15 residues long. V was pared by 6 bases and J by 2 bases, with 16 bases between. CDR3 DNA sequence: TGTGCCAGTAGCTACCGTACAGGAGAACAAGAGACCCAGTACTTC. Protein product: CASSYRTGEQETQYF.

The chain is built from TRBV6-4 and TRBJ1-6; 9 positions agree with TRBD1. CDR1 is MRHNA and CDR2 is SNTAGT in the germline V gene. This CDR3 region has 18 residues. V lost 6 bases to trimming and J lost 0 bases; unmatched junction nucleotides: 9. The CDR3 sequence is CASRAQGASSSYNSPLHF. Here the CDR3 DNA reads TGTGCCAGCAGAGCACAGGGGGCGTCCAGCTCCTATAATTCACCCCTCCACTTT.

The chain has TRBV7-8 and TRBJ2-2, with 7 bases aligning to TRBD2. Germline V lookup: CDR1 SGHVS, CDR2 FQNEAQ. This CDR3 contains 15 residues. V trimming: 6 bases; J trimming: 0 bases; junction bases outside the gene matches: 4. The CDR3 is CASRRLAANTGELFF. The CDR3 coding sequence is TGTGCCAGCAGAAGGCTAGCGGCGAACACCGGGGAGCTGTTTTTT.

This rearrangement joins TRBV7-8 to TRBJ1-2; D may be TRBD1 (5 bases). V shed 5 bases and J shed 2 bases, with 18 bases lying between them. Per germline, CDR1 SGHVS and CDR2 FQNEAQ. The length of the CDR3 is 16 residues. CDR3 region: CASSHIARPGNYGYTF. In DNA, the CDR3 is TGTGCCAGCAGCCACATCGCAAGGCCAGGGAACTATGGCTACACCTTC.

The genes are TRBV5-6 and TRBJ2-5; TRBD1 matches at 8 bases. This CDR3 has 15 residues. Germline CDR1 reads SGHDT; CDR2 reads YYEEEE. V lost 1 base and J lost 6; bases outside the gene matches: 8. This chain's CDR3 is CASSLRQGIIKTQYF. DNA of the CDR3: TGTGCCAGCAGCTTGCGACAGGGGATAATCAAGACCCAGTACTTC.

This clone was found a few times. V usage is TRBV19 and J usage is TRBJ1-2, with a weak D call TRBD1 (6 bases). The V and J ends lost 8 bases and 3 bases respectively, with 16 bases between them. The CDR3 covers 14 residues. Per the germline V gene, CDR1 is LNHDA and CDR2 is SQIVND (reference sequence). This chain's CDR3 is CASVMGGPDYGYTF. The CDR3 nucleotides are TGTGCCAGTGTGATGGGGGGGCCCGACTATGGCTACACCTTC.

The rearrangement links TRBV6-5 to TRBJ1-2; 11 positions match TRBD1. J lost 7 bases, V lost 4 bases, and 5 bases had no gene match. Looked up from germline, CDR1 is MNHEY and CDR2 is SVGAGI. This CDR3 has 14 residues. The CDR3 DNA is TGTGCCAGCAGTTCGTGGACAGGGGGCCTTGGCTACACCTTC. It specifies CASSSWTGGLGYTF.

This clone was recorded only once. This chain connects TRBV6-5 to TRBJ1-1; tentatively, D is TRBD1 (5 bases). The CDR3 has 14 amino acids. The V and J ends lost 6 bases and 5 bases respectively, with 16 bases between them. The germline V gene encodes CDR1 MNHEY and CDR2 SVGAGI. The CDR3: CASRLGGLRTEAFF. CDR3 DNA sequence: TGTGCCAGCAGACTTGGGGGACTTCGGACTGAAGCTTTCTTT.

The rearrangement uses TRBV11-2 and TRBJ1-1, with a possible D match to TRBD1 (5 bases). CDR3 length: 14 amino acids. CDR1 and CDR2 (germline): SGHAT, FQNNGV. Trimming left V 5 bases short and J 1 base short, with 11 bases between. CDR3 loop: CASSPRVWNTEAFF. The CDR3 DNA reads as TGTGCCAGCAGCCCCAGGGTTTGGAACACTGAAGCTTTCTTT.

The chain employs TRBV5-1 and TRBJ2-7; 11 bases align to TRBD2. Trimming removed 5 bases from V and 2 bases from J; junction bases left unmatched: 6. This CDR3 is built from 15 residues. Germline V gene sequence: CDR1 SGHRS, CDR2 YFSETQ. The CDR3 DNA reads as TGCGCCAGCAGGCCGACTAGCGGGGCTCCCTACGAGCAGTACTTC. Translation: CASRPTSGAPYEQYF.

The chain recombines TRBV19 with TRBJ1-3, with D maybe TRBD1 (5 bases). Trimming removed 5 bases at V and 0 bases at J, with 11 bases between. This CDR3 region has 15 residues. CDR1 and CDR2 (germline): LNHDA, SQIVND (reference sequence). The CDR3 here is CASSPGDSSGNTIYF. The CDR3 DNA reads as TGTGCCAGTAGTCCCGGTGACAGCTCTGGAAACACCATATATTTT.

The chain employs TRBV23-1 and TRBJ1-1; 7 bases fit TRBD1. TRBV23-1 is sorted into the ORF group, with uncertain function. This CDR3 has 16 residues. J gave up 5 bases and V 4 bases, and 13 bases lay outside the gene matches. DNA of the CDR3: TGCGCCAGCAGTCCCGCCTCGACAGGGCCGGGGACTGAAGCTTTCTTT. Protein: CASSPASTGPGTEAFF.

The CDR3: CSVVMEEWNTEAFF. CDR3 coding DNA: TGCAGCGTTGTTATGGAGGAGTGGAACACTGAAGCTTTCTTT. The chain has TRBV29-1 and TRBJ1-1; D is unclear. CDR1 is SQVTM, CDR2 ANQGSEA, per germline. With 4 bases removed from V and 1 base from J, the gap between germline ends came to 13 bases. This CDR3 comprises 14 residues.

The rearrangement uses TRBV6-5 and TRBJ1-1, with D perhaps matching TRBD1 (5 bases). V was clipped by 10 bases and J by 4 bases, with 19 bases between them. Germline V CDR1 and CDR2: MNHEY, SVGAGI. The CDR3 covers 14 residues. The chain's CDR3 is CATLDDKGITEAFF. CDR3 nucleotide sequence: TGTGCCACCCTTGATGACAAGGGGATCACTGAAGCTTTCTTT.

This clone occurred once. The rearrangement uses TRBV7-2 and TRBJ1-2; D ambiguous. V dropped 0 bases and J dropped 4 bases, with 15 bases sitting between them. The CDR3 spans 16 residues. CDR1 and CDR2 (germline): SGHTA, FQGNSA. The CDR3 here is CASSLARAGGLYGYTF. The CDR3 nucleotides are TGTGCCAGCAGCTTAGCTCGTGCAGGAGGACTCTATGGCTACACCTTC. The full variable domain, completed using reference TRBV7-2 and TRBJ1-2, is GAGVSQSPSNKVTEKGKDVELRCDPISGHTALYWYRQSLGQGLEFLIYFQGNSAPDKSGLPSDRFSAERTGGSVSTLTIQRTQQEDSAVYLCASSLARAGGLYGYTFGSGTRLTVV.

This rearrangement joins TRBV6-5 to TRBJ2-7; 7 bases agree with TRBD1. CDR3 size: 15 residues. Germline values: CDR1 MNHEY, CDR2 SVGAGI. The J segment lost 7 bases and the V segment lost 6 bases, leaving 15 bases of the junction unmatched. In nucleotides, the CDR3 is TGTGCCAGCAGCGAGGGACAGACTGCAACGTATGAGCAGTACTTC. It encodes CASSEGQTATYEQYF.

The V gene is TRBV19, the J gene TRBJ2-5; TRBD1 matches at 9 bases. The V gene's germline CDR1 is LNHDA and CDR2 SQIVND (reference sequence). The V gene end was trimmed by 5 bases and the J gene end by 6 bases; junction bases not matched to a gene: 7. CDR3 size: 14 residues. This CDR3 is CASSSWDRVKTQYF. The CDR3 nucleotides read TGTGCCAGTAGTTCTTGGGACAGGGTAAAGACCCAGTACTTC. Complete variable domain (other parts from reference TRBV19 and TRBJ2-5): DGGITQSPKYLFRKEGQNVTLSCEQNLNHDAMYWYRQDPGQGLRLIYYSQIVNDFQKGDIAEGYSVSREKKESFPLTVTSAQKNPTAFYLCASSSWDRVKTQYFGPGTRLLVL.

The chain recombines TRBV7-9 with TRBJ2-3, with TRBD2 matching 7 bases. The CDR3 extends over 16 amino acids. Unmatched junction bases numbered 8, after V lost 4 bases and J lost 1 base. Germline V gives CDR1 SEHNR, CDR2 FQNEAQ (reference sequence). In DNA form, the CDR3 reads TGTGCCAGCAGCTCCTGGCTTGCGGGGGGCACAGATACGCAGTATTTT. This sequence encodes CASSSWLAGGTDTQYF.

This chain uses TRBV5-1 with TRBJ2-5; possibly TRBD1 for D (6 bases). Germline V gives CDR1 SGHRS, CDR2 YFSETQ. The CDR3 loop spans 15 amino acids. The ends were cut back, 2 bases at V and 5 bases at J, with 16 bases in the middle. The CDR3 is CASSFAGVISETQYF. CDR3 sequence (DNA): TGCGCCAGCAGCTTTGCAGGGGTAATCTCGGAGACCCAGTACTTC.